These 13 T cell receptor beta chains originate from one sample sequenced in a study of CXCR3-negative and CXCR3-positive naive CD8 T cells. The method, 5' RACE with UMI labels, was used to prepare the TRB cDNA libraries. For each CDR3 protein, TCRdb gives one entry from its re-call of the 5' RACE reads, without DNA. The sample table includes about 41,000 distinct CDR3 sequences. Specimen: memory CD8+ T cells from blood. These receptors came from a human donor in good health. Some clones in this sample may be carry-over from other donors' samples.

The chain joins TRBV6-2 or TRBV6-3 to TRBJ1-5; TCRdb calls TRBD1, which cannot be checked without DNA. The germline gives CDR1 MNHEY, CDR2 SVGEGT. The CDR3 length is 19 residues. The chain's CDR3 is CASSYGGDRDAYSNQPQHF.

The CDR3 loop is CSVMVGTNTGELFF. The chain is built from TRBV20-1 and TRBJ2-2. This CDR3 is 14 amino acids long. CDR1 is DFQATT, CDR2 SNEGSKA, per germline (reference sequence).

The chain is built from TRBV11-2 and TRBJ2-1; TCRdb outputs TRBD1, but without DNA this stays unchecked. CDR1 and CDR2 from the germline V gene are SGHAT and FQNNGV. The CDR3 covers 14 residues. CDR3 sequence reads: CASSGETSYNEQFF. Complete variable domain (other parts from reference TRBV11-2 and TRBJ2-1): EAGVAQSPRYKIIEKRQSVAFWCNPISGHATLYWYQQILGQGPKLLIQFQNNGVVDDSQLPKDRFSAERLKGVDSTLKIQPAKLEDSAVYLCASSGETSYNEQFFGPGTRLTVL.

The CDR3 sequence: CASSLGGLSTDTQYF. The genes are TRBV6-6 and TRBJ2-3; TCRdb proposes TRBD2, but this gene call is untestable without DNA. Per germline, CDR1 MNHNY and CDR2 SVGAGI (reference sequence). The CDR3 consists of 15 residues.

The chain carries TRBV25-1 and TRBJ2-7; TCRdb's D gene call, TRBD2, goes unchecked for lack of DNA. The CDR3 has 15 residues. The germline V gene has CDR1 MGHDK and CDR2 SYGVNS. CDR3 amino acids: CASSEGGMTYNEQFF.

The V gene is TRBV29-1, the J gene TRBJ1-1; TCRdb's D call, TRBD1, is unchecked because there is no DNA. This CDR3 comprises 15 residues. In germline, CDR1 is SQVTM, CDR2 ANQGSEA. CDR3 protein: CSVVVVFWGATEAFF. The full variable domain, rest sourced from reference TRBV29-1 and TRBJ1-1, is SAVISQKPSRDICQRGTSLTIQCQVDSQVTMMFWYRQQPGQSLTLIATANQGSEATYESGFVIDKFPISRPNLTFSTLTVSNMSPEDSSIYLCSVVVVFWGATEAFFGQGTRLTVV.

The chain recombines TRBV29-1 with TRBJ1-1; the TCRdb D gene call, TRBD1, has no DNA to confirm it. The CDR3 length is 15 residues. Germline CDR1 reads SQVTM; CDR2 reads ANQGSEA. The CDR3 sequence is CSVMGGADMNTEAFF.

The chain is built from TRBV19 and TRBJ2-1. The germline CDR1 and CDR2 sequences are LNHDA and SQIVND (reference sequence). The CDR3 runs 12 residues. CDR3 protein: CASSSFYNEQFF. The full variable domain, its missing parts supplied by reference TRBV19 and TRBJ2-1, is DGGITQSPKYLFRKEGQNVTLSCEQNLNHDAMYWYRQDPGQGLRLIYYSQIVNDFQKGDIAEGYSVSREKKESFPLTVTSAQKNPTAFYLCASSSFYNEQFFGPGTRLTVL.

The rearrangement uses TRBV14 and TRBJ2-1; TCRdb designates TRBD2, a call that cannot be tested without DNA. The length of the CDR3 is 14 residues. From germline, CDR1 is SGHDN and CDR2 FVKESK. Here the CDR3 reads CASSLSAGYNEQFF.

The CDR3 sequence: CASSQVNPAGGAETQYF. The chain carries TRBV12-3 or TRBV12-4 and TRBJ2-5; with no DNA, the TCRdb D assignment of TRBD2 cannot be verified. The CDR3 has 17 residues.

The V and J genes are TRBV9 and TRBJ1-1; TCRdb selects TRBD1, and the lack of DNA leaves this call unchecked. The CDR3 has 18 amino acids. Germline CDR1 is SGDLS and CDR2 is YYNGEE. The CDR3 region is CASSARVRDILGNTEAFF.

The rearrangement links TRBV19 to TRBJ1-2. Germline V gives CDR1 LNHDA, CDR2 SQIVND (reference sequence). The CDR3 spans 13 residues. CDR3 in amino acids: CASGLATGYGYTF.

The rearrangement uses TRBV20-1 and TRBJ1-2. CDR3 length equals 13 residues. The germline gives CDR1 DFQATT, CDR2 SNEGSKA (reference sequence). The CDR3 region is CSARGSFVDGYTF.